This entry lists 29 T cell receptor beta chains sequenced from one sample in a study of cytomegalovirus exposure and HLA in healthy donors. 13 Jbeta primers and 60 Vbeta primers were used for the PCR. Method: immunoSEQ multiplex PCR; TCRdb's copy keeps in-frame clones and lacks some. The sample shows over 60,000 clones, around 80% of them seen only once. Sequencing used PBMCs. All receptors come from a woman in her thirties in good health and CMV-seropositive.

This clone was seen a few times. The CDR3 coding sequence is TGTGCCAGCAGTGAACCCCGCGGGAGGGCTAACTACAATGAGCAGTTCTTC. Protein sequence: CASSEPRGRANYNEQFF. This chain joins TRBV6-1 and TRBJ2-1; TRBD2 matches 9 bases. The CDR3 is made up of 17 amino acids. J was trimmed by 3 bases and V by 2 bases; bases with no gene match: 8. Germline assignment: CDR1 MNHNS and CDR2 SASEGT.

The chain employs TRBV5-4 and TRBJ2-7, with D perhaps matching TRBD1 (5 bases). This CDR3 comprises 15 residues. In germline, CDR1 is SGHNT, CDR2 YYREEE (reference sequence). V lost 0 bases, J lost 0 bases, and 10 bases lay in between. Here the CDR3 reads CASSLEGPSSYEQYF. In nucleotides, the CDR3 is TGTGCCAGCAGCTTGGAGGGGCCCTCCTCCTACGAGCAGTACTTC. Using reference TRBV5-4 and TRBJ2-7 for the parts outside the CDR3, the full variable domain is ETGVTQSPTHLIKTRGQQVTLRCSSQSGHNTVSWYQQALGQGPQFIFQYYREEENGRGNFPPRFSGLQFPNYSSELNVNALELDDSALYLCASSLEGPSSYEQYFGPGTRLTVT.

The table lists this clone with a few counts. The V and J genes are TRBV5-1 and TRBJ2-7, with 12 positions matching TRBD2. Germline V gene sequence: CDR1 SGHRS, CDR2 YFSETQ. This CDR3 is built from 15 residues. Losses at the gene ends were 4 bases for V and 6 bases for J; bases not matched to a gene: 8. In DNA, the CDR3 is TGCGCCAGCAGCAATCAAGGGACTAGCGGGTCCGAGCAGTACTTC. Translation gives CASSNQGTSGSEQYF.

V gene TRBV19 combines with J gene TRBJ1-1; no clear D. Looked up from germline, CDR1 is LNHDA and CDR2 is SQIVND (reference sequence). V gave up 5 bases and J gave up 1 base, with 14 bases separating them. The CDR3 is 15 amino acids. CDR3 in amino acids: CASSPGGKPNTEAFF. CDR3 DNA sequence: TGTGCCAGTAGTCCAGGAGGAAAACCGAACACTGAAGCTTTCTTT.

This clone was seen a handful of times. V is TRBV5-1 and J is TRBJ2-1; 10 positions match TRBD2. V trimming: 4 bases; J trimming: 3 bases; junction bases outside the gene matches: 4. The length of the CDR3 is 15 residues. Germline loops: CDR1 SGHRS, CDR2 YFSETQ. The CDR3 nucleotides are TGCGCCAGCAGCACGCTAGCGGGAGTCTACAATGAGCAGTTCTTC. It is translated as CASSTLAGVYNEQFF.

This clone was detected only once. The chain couples TRBV6-4 to TRBJ2-1; possibly TRBD2 for D (6 bases). The V end was cut by 5 bases, the J end by 1 base, with 6 bases between. Germline CDR1 MRHNA, CDR2 SNTAGT. The CDR3 runs to 13 residues. The CDR3 sequence: CASSSGSYNEQFF. CDR3 nucleotides: TGTGCCAGCAGTAGCGGGTCCTACAATGAGCAGTTCTTC.

The rearrangement joins TRBV5-6 to TRBJ2-7, with 10 bases lining up with TRBD2. The CDR3 extends over 15 amino acids. The V gene's germline CDR1 is SGHDT and CDR2 YYEEEE. V gave up 2 bases and J gave up 3 bases; unmatched junction bases: 5. CDR3 amino acids: CASSLGLAVIYEQYF. CDR3 coding DNA: TGTGCCAGCAGCTTAGGACTAGCGGTAATCTACGAGCAGTACTTC.

The chain couples TRBV4-1 to TRBJ2-5; a possible D gene is TRBD2 (5 bases). CDR3 length: 15 residues. With 1 base removed from V and 4 bases from J, the gap between germline ends came to 13 bases. In germline, CDR1 is MGHRA, CDR2 YSYEKL. The CDR3 loop reads CASSQVWPSLETQYF. In nucleotides, the CDR3 is TGCGCCAGCAGCCAAGTGTGGCCTAGCTTAGAGACCCAGTACTTC.

V usage is TRBV7-2 and J usage is TRBJ1-2, with D tentatively TRBD1 (6 bases). The CDR3 has 14 residues. Trimming shortened V by 5 bases and J by 5 bases, and 15 bases separated the two germline ends. Germline V gene lookup returns CDR1 SGHTA and CDR2 FQGNSA. As DNA, the CDR3 is TGTGCCAGCAGCGTCACCGGGACACGTTATGGCTACACCTTC. Translation: CASSVTGTRYGYTF.

This clone was observed a handful of times. V usage is TRBV2 and J usage is TRBJ1-2; D is ambiguous. This CDR3 comprises 13 residues. V was clipped by 2 bases and J by 2 bases, with 6 bases between them. In germline, CDR1 is SNHLY, CDR2 FYNNEI. In nucleotides, the CDR3 is TGTGCCAGCAGTGAAACGCAGAACTATGGCTACACCTTC. Protein product: CASSETQNYGYTF.

This sequence joins TRBV2 and TRBJ2-3; 12 bases line up with TRBD1. Germline V gene sequence: CDR1 SNHLY, CDR2 FYNNEI. The CDR3 is made up of 15 amino acids. Trimming removed 3 bases from V and 5 bases from J; junction bases left unmatched: 3. This CDR3 is CASSEGQGAIDTQYF. The CDR3 bases are TGTGCCAGCAGTGAGGGACAGGGGGCCATAGATACGCAGTATTTT.

CDR3 bases: TGTGCCAGCAGCACAATAGGGAGGGTGTACAATGAGCAGTTCTTC. Its protein product is CASSTIGRVYNEQFF. The chain joins TRBV7-9 to TRBJ2-1; 7 nucleotides agree with TRBD2. CDR1 SEHNR and CDR2 FQNEAQ come from the germline V gene (reference sequence). J was trimmed by 4 bases and V by 5 bases; bases with no gene match: 8. There are 15 residues in the CDR3.

This sequence joins TRBV6-5 and TRBJ1-2; no firm D call. The CDR3 consists of 14 residues. The V end lost 6 bases, the J end lost 1 base, and 12 bases lay between the germline ends. The germline CDR1 and CDR2 sequences are MNHEY and SVGAGI. CDR3 sequence: CASRRAGRNYGYTF. DNA of the CDR3: TGTGCCAGCAGGCGGGCAGGACGTAACTATGGCTACACCTTC.

Only one count was recorded for this clone. The chain is built from TRBV6-1 and TRBJ1-4; the D is unclear. The CDR3 has 15 residues. Germline CDR1 MNHNS, CDR2 SASEGT. CDR3 DNA sequence: TGTGTTTTTTGCAAGCAGAAGGCGGCATACGAAAAACTGTTTTTT. It yields the protein CVFCKQKAAYEKLFF.

The chain's CDR3 is CASSTMNTEAFF. CDR3 sequence (DNA): TGTGCCAGCAGTACTATGAACACTGAAGCTTTCTTT. This sequence joins TRBV7-2 and TRBJ1-1; no clear D gene. The CDR3 has 12 residues. Trimming shortened V by 6 bases and J by 0 bases, and 5 bases separated the two germline ends. Germline V CDR1 and CDR2: SGHTA, FQGNSA.

V is TRBV7-9 and J is TRBJ1-2, with D possibly matching TRBD1 (6 bases). The CDR3 length is 11 residues. CDR1 is SEHNR and CDR2 is FQNEAQ in the germline V gene (reference sequence). V lost 4 bases and J 10 bases, leaving 10 bases between the germline ends. The CDR3: CASSWGQDYTF. CDR3 bases: TGTGCCAGCAGCTGGGGGCAAGACTACACCTTC.

This sequence joins TRBV27 and TRBJ2-2, with D tentatively TRBD1 (5 bases). The V gene lost 5 bases and the J gene lost 4 bases, with 14 bases spanning the gap. Germline V CDR1 and CDR2: MNHEY, SMNVEV (reference sequence). This CDR3 spans 15 amino acids. This chain's CDR3 is CASSVQGRGTGELFF. The CDR3 nucleotides are TGTGCCAGCAGTGTCCAGGGAAGGGGCACCGGGGAGCTGTTTTTT.

The table lists this clone with a count of one. The chain recombines TRBV10-3 with TRBJ2-7, with TRBD2 matching over 10 bases. V lost 0 bases and J lost 2; bases outside the gene matches: 16. The CDR3 length is 20 residues. The germline gives CDR1 ENHRY, CDR2 SYGVKD. The CDR3 spells CAISESQVPLGLATTYEQYF. The CDR3 DNA follows: TGTGCCATCAGTGAGTCTCAGGTCCCCCTGGGACTAGCGACGACCTACGAGCAGTACTTC.

The chain uses TRBV4-3 and TRBJ2-7, with 7 positions matching TRBD2. CDR3 length equals 15 residues. The J segment lost 7 bases and the V segment lost 0 bases, leaving 9 bases of the junction unmatched. Germline V gene sequence: CDR1 LGHNA, CDR2 YSLEER. CDR3 nucleotide sequence: TGCGCCAGCAGCCAAGACCTTGGGGGGGTATGGGAGCAGTACTTC. It yields the protein CASSQDLGGVWEQYF.

This clone has only one observation. J is TRBJ2-7 and V is TRBV5-5; 10 bases are shared with TRBD1. The V gene's germline CDR1 is SGHKS and CDR2 YYEKEE (reference sequence). The CDR3 is made up of 16 amino acids. J was trimmed by 3 bases and V by 4 bases; bases with no gene match: 10. The CDR3 nucleotides read TGTGCCAGCAGCGTTAGGCCGGGACAGGGGATCTACGAGCAGTACTTC. It translates to CASSVRPGQGIYEQYF.

The chain combines TRBV29-1 with TRBJ2-1; perhaps TRBD2 as D (6 bases). The CDR3 has 19 amino acids. Germline loops: CDR1 SQVTM, CDR2 ANQGSEA. The V and J ends lost 6 bases and 0 bases respectively, with 27 bases between them. The DNA of the CDR3 is TGCAGCGTCCTACAGATTGTACAACTCTTCGGGAGCTCCTACAATGAGCAGTTCTTC. Its translation: CSVLQIVQLFGSSYNEQFF.

This chain joins TRBV28 and TRBJ1-1; D ambiguous. The CDR3 extends over 12 amino acids. Trimming cost V 6 bases and J 8 bases, with 13 bases left between them. CDR1 is MDHEN, CDR2 SYDVKM, per germline. CDR3 amino acids: CASSPPAAEAFF. For the CDR3, the DNA is TGTGCCAGCAGCCCCCCTGCGGCCGAAGCTTTCTTT.

This clone was recorded only once. V and J are TRBV28 and TRBJ2-7; D might be TRBD1 (6 bases). Trimming shortened V by 4 bases and J by 2 bases, and 12 bases separated the two germline ends. The germline V gene has CDR1 MDHEN and CDR2 SYDVKM. The CDR3 runs 14 residues. The CDR3 sequence is CASSYPTGTYEQYF. The CDR3 coding sequence is TGTGCCAGCAGTTACCCAACAGGGACCTACGAGCAGTACTTC.

DNA for the CDR3: TGTGCCAGCAGCCTGGGGACTAGCGAGACCCAGTACTTC. This codes for CASSLGTSETQYF. The chain uses TRBV7-3 and TRBJ2-5; 9 nucleotides align to TRBD2. This CDR3 is built from 13 residues. With V trimmed by 5 bases and J by 5 bases, 3 bases remained unmatched. Germline V gives CDR1 SGHTA, CDR2 FQGTGA.

In this sample, this clone turned up many times. The chain carries TRBV28 and TRBJ1-2, with D possibly being TRBD1 (5 bases). This CDR3 region has 14 residues. V lost 2 bases, J lost 4 bases, and 11 bases lay in between. CDR1 and CDR2 from the germline V gene are MDHEN and SYDVKM. CDR3 DNA: TGTGCCAGCAGTTTAGTCGGGCAGGGCTATGGCTACACCTTC. It codes for CASSLVGQGYGYTF.

The J gene is TRBJ1-5, the V gene TRBV19; no clear D. V was cut by 3 bases and J by 2 bases, with 11 bases left in between. The CDR3 spans 15 residues. The germline gives CDR1 LNHDA, CDR2 SQIVND (reference sequence). CDR3 sequence: CASSISDSGNQPQHF. For the CDR3, the DNA is TGTGCCAGTAGTATTTCAGATTCTGGCAATCAGCCCCAGCATTTT.

The J gene is TRBJ2-7, the V gene TRBV4-3, with a weak D call TRBD1 (6 bases). This CDR3 has 15 residues. V was clipped by 1 base and J by 2 bases, with 12 bases between them. Per germline, CDR1 LGHNA and CDR2 YSLEER. CDR3 coding DNA: TGCGCCAGCAGCCAAGCGGACAGTTCGACCTACGAGCAGTACTTC. Amino acids: CASSQADSSTYEQYF.

The rearrangement joins TRBV10-3 to TRBJ2-7, with unresolved D. CDR1 is ENHRY and CDR2 is SYGVKD in the germline V gene. V dropped 4 bases and J dropped 3 bases, with 7 bases sitting between them. The CDR3 is 12 amino acids. The CDR3 spells CAISGGHYEQYF. The DNA of the CDR3 is TGTGCCATCAGTGGAGGCCACTACGAGCAGTACTTC.

A single count supports this clone. This chain's CDR3 is CASSLVVRQGAPMGEKLFF. CDR3 nucleotide sequence: TGCGCCAGCAGCTTGGTGGTGCGACAGGGGGCGCCGATGGGTGAAAAACTGTTTTTT. The genes are TRBV5-1 and TRBJ1-4; the match to TRBD1 covers 10 bases. The V segment lost 0 bases and the J segment 7 bases; nucleotides outside the gene matches: 15. CDR3 size: 19 residues. From germline, CDR1 is SGHRS and CDR2 YFSETQ.